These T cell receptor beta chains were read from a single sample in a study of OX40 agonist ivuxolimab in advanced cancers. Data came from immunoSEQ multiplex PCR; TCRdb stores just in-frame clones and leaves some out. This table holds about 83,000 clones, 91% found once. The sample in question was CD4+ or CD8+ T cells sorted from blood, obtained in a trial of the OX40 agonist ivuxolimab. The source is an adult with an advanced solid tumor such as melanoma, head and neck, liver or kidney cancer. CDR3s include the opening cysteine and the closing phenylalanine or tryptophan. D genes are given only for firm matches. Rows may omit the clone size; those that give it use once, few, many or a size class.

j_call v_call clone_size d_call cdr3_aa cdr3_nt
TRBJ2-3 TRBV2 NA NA CASSEADTQYF TGTGCCAGCAGTGAAGCAGATACGCAGTATTTT
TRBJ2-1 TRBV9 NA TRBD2 CASKPTSGRGEQFF TGTGCCAGCAAGCCTACTAGCGGGAGGGGTGAGCAGTTCTTC
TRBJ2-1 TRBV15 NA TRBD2 CATSSGNEQFF TGTGCCACCAGTAGCGGGAATGAGCAGTTCTTC
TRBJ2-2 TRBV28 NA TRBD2 CASSPGLAGGLYTGELFF TGTGCCAGCAGTCCAGGACTAGCGGGGGGGCTATACACCGGGGAGCTGTTTTTT
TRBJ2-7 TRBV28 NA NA CASSLPPEGRNEQYF TGTGCCAGCAGTTTACCGCCGGAGGGAAGGAACGAGCAGTACTTC
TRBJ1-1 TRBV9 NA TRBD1 CASSVSGQGGTEAFF TGTGCCAGCAGCGTTTCGGGACAGGGAGGCACTGAAGCTTTCTTT
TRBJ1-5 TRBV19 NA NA CASTSGAGNQPQHF TGTGCCAGTACCTCAGGGGCGGGTAATCAGCCCCAGCATTTT
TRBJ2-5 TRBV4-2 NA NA CASSPLKGATQYF TGTGCCAGCAGCCCCCTTAAAGGAGCGACCCAGTACTTC
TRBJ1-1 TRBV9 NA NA CASSVGRGGTEAFF TGTGCCAGCAGCGTAGGGAGAGGAGGAACTGAAGCTTTCTTT
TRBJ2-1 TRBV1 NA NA CTSKRRFQTNPSEFF TGCACCAGCAAACGTCGCTTCCAGACAAACCCGTCGGAGTTCTTC
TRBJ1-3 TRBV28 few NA CASSFLGGSGNTIYF TGTGCCAGCAGTTTTTTGGGGGGCTCTGGAAACACCATATATTTT
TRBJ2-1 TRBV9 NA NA CASTQEGYNEQFF TGTGCCAGCACCCAAGAGGGCTACAATGAGCAGTTCTTC
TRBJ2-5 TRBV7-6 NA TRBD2 CASSIGASGSGETQYF TGTGCCAGCAGCATCGGTGCTAGCGGGAGTGGGGAGACCCAGTACTTC
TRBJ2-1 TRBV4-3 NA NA CASSQIWTVYNEQFF TGCGCCAGCAGCCAAATATGGACCGTCTACAATGAGCAGTTCTTC
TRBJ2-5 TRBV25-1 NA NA CASSEHLGSFQETQYF TGTGCCAGCAGTGAACATCTAGGAAGCTTCCAAGAGACCCAGTACTTC
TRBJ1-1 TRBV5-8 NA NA CASSFPPGDPSSEAFF TGTGCCAGCAGCTTTCCCCCTGGGGACCCATCGTCTGAAGCTTTCTTT
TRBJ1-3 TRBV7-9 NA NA CASSLGEGTIYF TGTGCCAGCAGCTTAGGGGAAGGCACCATATATTTT
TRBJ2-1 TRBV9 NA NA CASSNGGSAYNEQFF TGTGCCAGCAGCAATGGGGGGAGCGCCTACAATGAGCAGTTCTTC
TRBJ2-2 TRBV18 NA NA CASRWAANTGELFF TGTGCCAGCCGATGGGCGGCGAACACCGGGGAGCTGTTTTTT
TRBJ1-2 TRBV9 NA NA CASSVVSGYGYTF TGTGCCAGCAGCGTAGTTTCGGGTTATGGCTACACCTTC
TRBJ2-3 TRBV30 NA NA CAWSVDSTDTQYF TGTGCCTGGAGTGTAGATAGCACAGATACGCAGTATTTT
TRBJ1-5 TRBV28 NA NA CASSLFVPTGFALTEEISNQPQHF TGTGCCAGCAGTTTATTTGTCCCAACAGGGTTCGCACTCACGGAGGAAATTAGCAATCAGCCCCAGCATTTT
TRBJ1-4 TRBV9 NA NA CASSGRPGTDVEKLFF TGTGCCAGCAGCGGACGACCCGGGACCGATGTAGAAAAACTGTTTTTT
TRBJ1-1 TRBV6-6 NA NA CASSPVGRVTEAFF TGTGCCAGCAGCCCTGTCGGGCGGGTCACTGAAGCTTTCTTT
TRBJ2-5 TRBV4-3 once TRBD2 CASSLSGGSEETQYF TGCGCCAGCAGCCTTAGCGGGGGGTCCGAAGAGACCCAGTACTTC
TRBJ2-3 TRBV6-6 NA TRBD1 CASRLPGTEDTDTQYF TGTGCCAGCAGACTGCCCGGGACAGAAGACACAGATACGCAGTATTTT
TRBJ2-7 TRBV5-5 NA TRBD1 CASSLGPGQGSEQYF TGTGCCAGCAGCTTGGGCCCCGGACAGGGGTCCGAGCAGTACTTC
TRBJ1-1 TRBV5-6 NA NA CASSTGGPTEAFF TGTGCCAGCAGCACAGGAGGTCCAACTGAAGCTTTCTTT
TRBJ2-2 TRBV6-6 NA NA CAAAGFWGNGELFF TGTGCCGCAGCAGGATTCTGGGGTAACGGGGAGCTGTTTTTT
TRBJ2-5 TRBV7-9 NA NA CASSLVWGPFETQYF TGTGCCAGCAGCTTAGTGTGGGGGCCCTTTGAGACCCAGTACTTC
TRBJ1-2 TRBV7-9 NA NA CASVHPGTAWGYTF TGTGCCAGCGTCCATCCGGGGACGGCCTGGGGCTACACCTTC
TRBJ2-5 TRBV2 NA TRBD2 CASTLAGASETQYF TGTGCCAGCACCCTAGCGGGGGCCTCAGAGACCCAGTACTTC
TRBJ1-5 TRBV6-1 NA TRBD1 CASGGQGAGNQPQHF TGTGCCAGCGGAGGACAGGGGGCCGGCAATCAGCCCCAGCATTTT
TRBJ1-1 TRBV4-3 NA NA CASSQVLGPTEAFF TGCGCCAGCAGCCAAGTTTTGGGCCCCACTGAAGCTTTCTTT
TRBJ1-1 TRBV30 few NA CAWGPDGGTEAFF TGTGCCTGGGGCCCCGACGGGGGCACTGAAGCTTTCTTT
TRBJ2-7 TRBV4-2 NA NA CASSHESYYEQYF TGTGCCAGCAGCCATGAGTCCTACTACGAGCAGTACTTC
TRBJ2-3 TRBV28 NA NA CASSFRGAGTDTQYF TGTGCCAGCAGTTTTCGGGGGGCCGGCACAGATACGCAGTATTTT
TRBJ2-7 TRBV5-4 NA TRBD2 CASSRPGTSVNSREQYF TGTGCCAGCAGCCGCCCCGGGACTAGCGTCAATTCCAGGGAGCAGTACTTC
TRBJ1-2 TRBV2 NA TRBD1 CASSVSWPQGSTGYTF TGTGCCAGCAGTGTCAGCTGGCCACAGGGGAGTACGGGCTACACCTTC
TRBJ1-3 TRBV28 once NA CASSSLIRTSGENTIYF TGTGCCAGCAGTTCTCTCATTCGGACGTCGGGGGAAAACACCATATATTTT
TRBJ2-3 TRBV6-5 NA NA CASSLLGGTDTQYF TGTGCCAGCAGTTTGCTAGGAGGCACAGATACGCAGTATTTT
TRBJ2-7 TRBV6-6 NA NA CASSSGGTYEQYF TGTGCCAGCAGTTCCGGCGGGACCTACGAGCAGTACTTC
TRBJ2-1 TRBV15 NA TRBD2 CATSRDLASGYNEQFF TGTGCCACCAGCAGAGATTTGGCTAGCGGGTACAATGAGCAGTTCTTC
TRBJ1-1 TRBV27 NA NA CASSLWYSSPNTEAFF TGTGCCAGCAGTTTATGGTACTCAAGCCCGAACACTGAAGCTTTCTTT
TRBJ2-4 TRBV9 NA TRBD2 CASSVEAGINIQYF TGTGCCAGCAGCGTAGAAGCGGGGATAAACATTCAGTACTTC
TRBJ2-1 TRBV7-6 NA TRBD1 CASSLARQGTYYNEQFF TGTGCCAGCAGCTTAGCCCGACAGGGGACCTACTACAATGAGCAGTTCTTC
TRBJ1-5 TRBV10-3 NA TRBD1 CAISGGTEYSNQPQHF TGTGCCATCAGTGGTGGGACAGAGTATAGCAATCAGCCCCAGCATTTT
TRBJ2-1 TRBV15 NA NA CATGPSNAYNEQFF TGTGCCACCGGACCTAGTAATGCCTACAATGAGCAGTTCTTC
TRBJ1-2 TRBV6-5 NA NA CASYNRIELDSYTF TGTGCCAGCTACAACCGCATAGAGCTTGATAGCTACACCTTC
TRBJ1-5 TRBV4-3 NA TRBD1 CASSQDRQGRQPQHF TGCGCCAGCAGCCAAGACAGACAGGGGCGGCAGCCCCAGCATTTT
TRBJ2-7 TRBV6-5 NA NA CASRPDGYEQYF TGTGCCAGCAGACCGGACGGCTACGAGCAGTACTTC
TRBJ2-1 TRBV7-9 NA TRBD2 CASSLVPGTSGSNEQFF TGTGCCAGCAGCTTAGTCCCTGGGACTAGCGGGAGTAATGAGCAGTTCTTC
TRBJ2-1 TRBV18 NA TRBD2 CASSPWLAGGNEQFF TGTGCCAGCTCACCTTGGCTAGCGGGGGGCAATGAGCAGTTCTTC
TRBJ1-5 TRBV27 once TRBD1 CASSPRQGYYNQPQHF TGTGCCAGCAGTCCGCGACAGGGTTATTACAATCAGCCCCAGCATTTT